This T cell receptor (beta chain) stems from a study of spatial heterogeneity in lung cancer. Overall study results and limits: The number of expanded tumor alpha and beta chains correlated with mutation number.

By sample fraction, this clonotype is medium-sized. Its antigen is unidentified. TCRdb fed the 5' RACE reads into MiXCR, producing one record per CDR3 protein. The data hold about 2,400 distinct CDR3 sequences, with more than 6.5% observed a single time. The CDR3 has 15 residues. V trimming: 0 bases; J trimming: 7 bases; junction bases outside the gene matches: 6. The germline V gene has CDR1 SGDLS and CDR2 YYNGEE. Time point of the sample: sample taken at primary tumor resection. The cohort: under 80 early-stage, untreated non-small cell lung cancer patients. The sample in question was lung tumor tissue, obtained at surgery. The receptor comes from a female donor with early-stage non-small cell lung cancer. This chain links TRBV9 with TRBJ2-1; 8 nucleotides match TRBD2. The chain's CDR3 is CASSVAAGVGNEQFF. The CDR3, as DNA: TGTGCCAGCAGCGTAGCAGCGGGAGTGGGTAATGAGCAGTTCTTC. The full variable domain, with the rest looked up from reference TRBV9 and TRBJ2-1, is DSGVTQTPKHLITATGQRVTLRCSPRSGDLSVYWYQQSLDQGLQFLIQYYNGEERAKGNILERFSAQQFPDLHSELNLSSLELGDSALYFCASSVAAGVGNEQFFGPGTRLTVL.